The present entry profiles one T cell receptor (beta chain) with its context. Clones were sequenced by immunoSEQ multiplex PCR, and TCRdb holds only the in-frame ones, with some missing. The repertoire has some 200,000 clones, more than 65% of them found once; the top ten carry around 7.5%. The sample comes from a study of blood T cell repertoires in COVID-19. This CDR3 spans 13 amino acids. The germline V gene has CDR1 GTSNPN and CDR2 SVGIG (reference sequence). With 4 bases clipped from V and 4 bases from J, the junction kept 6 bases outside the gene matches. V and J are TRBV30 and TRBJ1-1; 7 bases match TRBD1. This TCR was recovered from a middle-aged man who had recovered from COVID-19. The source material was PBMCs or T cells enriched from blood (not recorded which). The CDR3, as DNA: TGTGCCTGGAACAGACAGGGCGGCACTGAAGCTTTCTTT. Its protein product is CAWNRQGGTEAFF.